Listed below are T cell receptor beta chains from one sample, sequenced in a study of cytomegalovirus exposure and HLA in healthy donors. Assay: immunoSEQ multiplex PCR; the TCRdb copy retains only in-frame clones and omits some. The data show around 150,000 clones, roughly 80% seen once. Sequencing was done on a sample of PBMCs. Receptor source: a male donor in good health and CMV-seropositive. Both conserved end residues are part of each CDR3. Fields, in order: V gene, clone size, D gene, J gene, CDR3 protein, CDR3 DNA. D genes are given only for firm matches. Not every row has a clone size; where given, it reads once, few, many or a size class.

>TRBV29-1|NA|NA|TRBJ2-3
CSVRNSLSTDTQYF
TGCAGCGTTCGGAACAGCTTAAGCACAGATACGCAGTATTTT
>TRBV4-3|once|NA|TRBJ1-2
CASSQDSTLRRIYGYTF
TGCGCCAGCAGCCAAGATTCAACCCTTAGGAGGATCTATGGCTACACCTTC
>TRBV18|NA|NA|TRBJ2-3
CASSSPGAGGDTQYF
TGTGCCAGCTCCTCGCCAGGGGCCGGAGGAGATACGCAGTATTTT
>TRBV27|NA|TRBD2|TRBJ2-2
CATSVLAGGGTGELFF
TGTGCCACGTCCGTCCTAGCGGGAGGGGGCACCGGGGAGCTGTTTTTT
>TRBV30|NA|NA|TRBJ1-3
CAWRTGGNTIYF
TGTGCCTGGAGGACAGGCGGAAACACCATATATTTT
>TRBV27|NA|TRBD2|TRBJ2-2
CASTSPSGSRHTGELFF
TGTGCCAGCACCTCCCCTAGCGGGAGTAGGCACACCGGGGAGCTGTTTTTT
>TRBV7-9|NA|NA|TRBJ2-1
CSSSFNNEQFF
TGTTCCAGCAGTTTTAACAATGAGCAGTTCTTC
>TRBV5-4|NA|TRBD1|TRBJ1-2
CASSSGQGNYGYTF
TGTGCCAGCAGCTCGGGACAGGGAAACTATGGCTACACCTTC
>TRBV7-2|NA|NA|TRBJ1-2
CASSPGEAVNYGYTF
TGTGCCAGCAGCCCTGGAGAAGCCGTGAACTATGGCTACACCTTC
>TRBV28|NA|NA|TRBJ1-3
CASRLSSGNTIYF
TGTGCCAGTAGACTGAGCTCTGGAAACACCATATATTTT
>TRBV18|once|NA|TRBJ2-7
CASSPPGAGAREQYF
TGTGCCAGCTCACCACCTGGGGCAGGGGCGCGGGAGCAGTACTTC
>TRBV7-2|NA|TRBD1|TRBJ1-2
CASSLARQGGSYTF
TGTGCCAGCAGCTTAGCCCGACAGGGGGGATCCTACACCTTC
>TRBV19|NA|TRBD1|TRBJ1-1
CASRRTGGDTEAFF
TGTGCCAGTAGGAGGACAGGGGGCGACACTGAAGCTTTCTTT
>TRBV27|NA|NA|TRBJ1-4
CASSSLPWGEKLFF
TGTGCCAGCAGTTCTCTCCCTTGGGGCGAAAAACTGTTTTTT
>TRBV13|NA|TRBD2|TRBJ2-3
CASSQGLAGGQGTDTQYF
TGTGCCAGCAGCCAAGGACTAGCGGGGGGGCAGGGGACAGATACGCAGTATTTT
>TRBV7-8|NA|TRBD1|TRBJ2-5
CASSLMGQGRKETQYF
TGTGCCAGCAGCTTAATGGGACAGGGACGGAAAGAGACCCAGTACTTC
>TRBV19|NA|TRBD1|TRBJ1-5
CASSSRTGINQPQHF
TGTGCCAGTAGTTCCCGGACAGGGATCAATCAGCCCCAGCATTTT
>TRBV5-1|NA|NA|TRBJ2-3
CASSPGTSTDTQYF
TGCGCCAGCAGCCCGGGGACTAGCACAGATACGCAGTATTTT